What follows describes a single TCR beta chain. The target of this receptor is not known. No much larger clone is present one base from it, and per-base qualities are unavailable. Explained via the paper, the time point label denotes: new active TB diagnosis, blood taken before or within 7 days of starting treatment. The patients with active tuberculosis were newly diagnosed, HIV-seronegative South African adults aged 18 years or older. Active tuberculosis was confirmed by positive sputum smear microscopy and/or positive M. tuberculosis culture. Unsorted cryopreserved PBMC were immunosequenced, covering on average about 100,000 T cells per clinical donor. The entry originates in a study of T cells in tuberculosis (dated by TCRdb to 2017 to 2018). Background for the entire study: To characterize T cells specific for the mycobacterial lipid antigen glucose monomycolate (GMM), the study used CD1B tetramers together with high-throughput TCR immunosequencing. A South African clinical cohort compared IGRA-negative adolescents, IGRA-positive adolescents with latent tuberculosis and adults with active tuberculosis, ten per group. PBMC from patients with active tuberculosis were archived either before the start of standard anti-tuberculosis treatment or within 7 days of starting that treatment. General conclusions and limits of the study: Clinical samples were chosen by availability of cryopreserved specimens, and active tuberculosis cases were adults while controls were adolescents. Shorter CDR3-alpha lengths in active tuberculosis patients partly drove the smaller NN-distances, and the TCR-beta difference was not statistically significant. Smaller mean NN-distances to GMM-specific TCRs were observed in active tuberculosis TCR-alpha repertoires than in IGRA-negative controls, suggesting clonal expansion of GMM-specific TCRs. An accuracy of under 90% (AUROC 0.85 to 0.9) was reached by a classifier using the diverse GMM-specific repertoire, compared with about 70% accuracy when GEM motif frequencies were used.

The immunoSEQ multiplex PCR assay was used to generate TCR libraries, with TCR-beta and/or TCR-alpha/delta assays applied to each sample. The Illumina high-throughput platform was used to sequence the amplified TCR libraries. For the original study's pipeline: Clustering and dimensionality reduction were performed using pairwise TCRdist distances among GMM-specific receptors from ex vivo sorted or in vitro expanded T cells. Each clinical repertoire received a mean NN-distance score, defined as the average TCRdist to the nearest 10% of tetramer-positive reference sequences. GEM TCR motif frequency was calculated as the fraction of unique TCRs that matched known GEM sequences by V/J usage and CDR3 length. Linear discriminant analysis with leave-one-out cross-validation, implemented in scikit-learn, was used to classify active tuberculosis. Here the immuneACCESS table is served through TCRdb, limited to in-frame sequences with V and J called. Missing clones are a known gap in these copies; in checked studies unresolved V genes cover under half, and the rest lacks a known reason. V, J and clone size reflect that table, while D and trimming were determined from the DNA. The sample contains tens of thousands of clones, approximately 94% of them found a single time. About 4.1% of the sample is taken by the ten largest.

Reading the germline V gene gives CDR1 SGHTA and CDR2 FQGNSA. The CDR3 has 15 amino acids, counting the end cysteine and phenylalanine. The DNA shown is the 45-base CDR3, in frame from base 1. V gives up 1 base and J gives up 5 bases, and the segment between their germline ends measures 11 bases. The rearrangement joined TRBV7-2 to TRBJ2-2; the best D guess is TRBD2, with 5 bases matching. This TCR came from an adult with tuberculosis. The starting material was PBMCs, obtained at tuberculosis diagnosis. Here the CDR3 is given as CASSLGRLQTGELFF. The DNA sequence is as follows: TGTGCCAGCAGCTTAGGGAGGCTCCAAACCGGGGAGCTGTTTTTT.